This TCR beta chain was sequenced for a study of T cell responses to AZD1222 COVID-19 vaccine. As for this clone: Its antigen is as yet unknown.

The ends lost 3 bases at V and 6 bases at J; junction bases unmatched: 2. CDR3 size: 14 residues. Germline V gene lookup returns CDR1 SGDLS and CDR2 YYNGEE. Study findings and constraints: Most donors were white British, females outnumbered males, and clonal diversity was possibly underestimated. Rises in breadth and depth of Spike-specific TCRs came after two AZD1222 doses.

The data were produced by immunoSEQ multiplex PCR, yet TCRdb's version contains in-frame clones alone and is incomplete. The sample records roughly 140,000 clones, about 91% being singletons. The source is an adult in good health. The material sequenced was peripheral blood, taken on day 0 of AZD1222 vaccination. V is TRBV9 and J is TRBJ2-3; 12 bases line up with TRBD2. The CDR3 is CASSAGTSGDTQYF. The CDR3 DNA follows: TGTGCCAGCAGCGCCGGGACTAGCGGGGATACGCAGTATTTT.